These 6 T cell receptor beta chains were all obtained from the same sample, sequenced in a study of breast tumors, draining lymph nodes, adjacent tissues. Breast cancer patients provided tissue from their axillary draining lymph nodes. Via MiXCR, TCRdb re-called the multiplex PCR reads, giving one row per CDR3 protein. The data hold tens of thousands of distinct CDR3 sequences, with around 28% observed a single time. The source material was axillary lymph node tissue. These receptors all stem from a female donor with breast cancer. Some clones in this sample may be carry-over from other donors' samples.

The CDR3 loop reads CASAPGGFGKNIQYF. DNA of the CDR3: TGTGCCAGCGCCCCAGGGGGCTTCGGAAAAAACATTCAGTACTTC. V gene TRBV19 combines with J gene TRBJ2-4; 8 bases align to TRBD1. Trimming at V came to 9 bases and at J to 4 bases, leaving 11 bases not matched to a gene. The CDR3 contains 15 residues. Germline V gene sequence: CDR1 LNHDA, CDR2 SQIVND (reference sequence).

This clonotype was picked up many times. CDR3 sequence: CASSFIQDLGGLGIQYF. The CDR3 DNA sequence: TGTGCCAGCAGCTTTATTCAGGATCTCGGGGGATTGGGCATTCAGTACTTC. This chain uses TRBV7-8 with TRBJ2-4; D perhaps matches TRBD2 (6 bases). The CDR3 consists of 17 residues. Between the trimmed V and J ends, which lost 3 bases and 9 bases, there was a span of 24 bases. CDR1 and CDR2 (germline): SGHVS, FQNEAQ.

The V and J genes are TRBV29-1 and TRBJ1-2; no clear D gene. Trimming left V 6 bases short and J 9 bases short, with 11 bases between. This CDR3 region has 10 residues. Germline-derived CDR1 and CDR2 are SQVTM and ANQGSEA. The CDR3 bases are TGCAGCGTCGCCGCCTTGAGCTACACCTTC. Translated: CSVAALSYTF. The variable domain in full, completed from reference TRBV29-1 and TRBJ1-2, reads SAVISQKPSRDICQRGTSLTIQCQVDSQVTMMFWYRQQPGQSLTLIATANQGSEATYESGFVIDKFPISRPNLTFSTLTVSNMSPEDSSIYLCSVAALSYTFGSGTRLTVV.

This clonotype has ten or more counts. This chain connects TRBV7-6 to TRBJ2-2; 9 bases align to TRBD1. This CDR3 spans 15 amino acids. V lost 8 bases, J lost 5 bases, and 9 bases stayed unmatched. Germline CDR1 SGHVS, CDR2 FNYEAQ. The DNA of the CDR3 is TGTGCCAGCGCACCTGGGGACAGGGTGACCGGGGAGCTGTTTTTT. This gives the protein CASAPGDRVTGELFF.

This clonotype occurred many times. The chain recombines TRBV19 with TRBJ2-2; TRBD2 agrees at 8 bases. The CDR3 length is 17 residues. Germline V CDR1 and CDR2: LNHDA, SQIVND (reference sequence). V was clipped by 3 bases and J by 6 bases; unmatched bases: 12. The CDR3 loop reads CASSILSGLVVAGELFF. Written as DNA, the CDR3 is TGTGCCAGTAGTATTCTTTCGGGACTAGTTGTGGCCGGGGAGCTGTTTTTT. The full variable domain, with the rest looked up from reference TRBV19 and TRBJ2-2, is DGGITQSPKYLFRKEGQNVTLSCEQNLNHDAMYWYRQDPGQGLRLIYYSQIVNDFQKGDIAEGYSVSREKKESFPLTVTSAQKNPTAFYLCASSILSGLVVAGELFFGEGSRLTVL.

This clonotype has ten or more counts. CDR3 loop: CASRRQGASYEQYF. CDR3 DNA: TGTGCCAGCAGACGACAGGGGGCGTCCTACGAGCAGTACTTC. This rearrangement joins TRBV27 to TRBJ2-7, with 10 bases lining up with TRBD1. The CDR3 is 14 residues long. The germline V gene has CDR1 MNHEY and CDR2 SMNVEV (reference sequence). V shed 6 bases and J 1 base; nucleotides not matched to a gene: 3.